Below are 15 T cell receptor beta chains sequenced from a single sample in a study of a mutant IDH1 vaccine in newly diagnosed glioma. Antigens of these TCRs are unknown. The time point: week 47, end of study. Every single dose of the vaccine, 300 ug of mutant IDH1 20-mer peptide, came with topical imiquimod. Here immunoSEQ multiplex PCR was the method, and the copy in TCRdb shows in-frame clones only, minus some. The sample lists 45,000 to 65,000 clones; less than 65% were seen once. Sequences were derived from peripheral blood mononuclear cells (PBMCs), sampled from a glioma patient whose treatment included an IDH1 peptide vaccine. All receptors derive from a man aged 40-49 years with glioma. Some clones in this sample may be carry-over from other donors' samples.

The CDR3 DNA follows: TGTGCCAGCAATTCCGACGGATCCTACGAGCAGTACTTC. This translates into CASNSDGSYEQYF. The J gene is TRBJ2-7, the V gene TRBV6-5, with D hard to call. V was pared by 7 bases and J by 1 base, with 11 bases between. CDR1 and CDR2 (germline): MNHEY, SVGAGI. The CDR3 has 13 amino acids.

This clone was observed a handful of times. The gene calls are TRBV5-1 and TRBJ2-7, with TRBD1 identical over 12 bases. Germline CDR1 and CDR2: SGHRS and YFSETQ. V lost 2 bases and J lost 5; bases outside the gene matches: 5. CDR3 size: 15 residues. CDR3 sequence: CASSFSGTGGNEQYF. In DNA form, the CDR3 reads TGCGCCAGCAGCTTCTCCGGGACAGGGGGCAACGAGCAGTACTTC.

This chain joins TRBV5-4 and TRBJ2-7; D may correspond to TRBD1 or TRBD2 (5 bases each). V lost 4 bases and J lost 2, with 10 bases in between. Germline V CDR1 and CDR2: SGHNT, YYREEE (reference sequence). The CDR3 sequence is 13 residues long. In DNA form, the CDR3 reads TGTGCCAGCAGCGTTGGGACCGCCTACGAGCAGTACTTC. It encodes CASSVGTAYEQYF. Together with reference TRBV5-4 and TRBJ2-7, the CDR3 gives the full variable domain: ETGVTQSPTHLIKTRGQQVTLRCSSQSGHNTVSWYQQALGQGPQFIFQYYREEENGRGNFPPRFSGLQFPNYSSELNVNALELDDSALYLCASSVGTAYEQYFGPGTRLTVT.

This chain joins TRBV2 and TRBJ2-4; no clear D. The CDR3 extends over 15 amino acids. The germline gives CDR1 SNHLY, CDR2 FYNNEI. The V end was cut by 0 bases, the J end by 0 bases, with 6 bases between. CDR3 loop: CASSEALVAKNIQYF. The CDR3 DNA follows: TGTGCCAGCAGTGAAGCGCTAGTAGCCAAAAACATTCAGTACTTC. The whole variable domain, remainder taken from reference TRBV2 and TRBJ2-4, is EPEVTQTPSHQVTQMGQEVILRCVPISNHLYFYWYRQILGQKVEFLVSFYNNEISEKSEIFDDQFSVERPDGSNFTLKIRSTKLEDSAMYFCASSEALVAKNIQYFGAGTRLSVL.

The CDR3 DNA sequence: TGTGCCACCAGCTCAGAGCGTGGACGTGAAAAACTGTTTTTT. It specifies CATSSERGREKLFF. The chain combines TRBV15 with TRBJ1-4; no firm D call. Germline CDR1 is LNHNV and CDR2 is YYDKDF (reference sequence). V shed 5 bases and J shed 7 bases, with 14 bases lying between them. The CDR3 loop spans 14 amino acids.

The chain carries TRBV4-1 and TRBJ1-5; D is ambiguous. The CDR3 has 17 residues. Germline V CDR1 and CDR2: MGHRA, YSYEKL. The V end was cut by 1 base, the J end by 4 bases, with 17 bases between. For the CDR3, the DNA is TGCGCCAGCAGCCAAGGGTTCGGGAAAGGCCTAAATCAGCCCCAGCATTTT. Residues: CASSQGFGKGLNQPQHF.

This clone was observed a few times. This chain uses TRBV30 with TRBJ2-2, with D tentatively TRBD1 (6 bases). Trimming stripped 3 bases from V and 0 bases from J, with 14 bases between. Germline loops: CDR1 GTSNPN, CDR2 SVGIG (reference sequence). The CDR3 runs to 16 residues. The CDR3 loop is CAWSPGAGANTGELFF. CDR3 DNA sequence: TGTGCCTGGAGCCCAGGGGCAGGGGCGAACACCGGGGAGCTGTTTTTT.

The chain has TRBV27 and TRBJ2-1; D not certain. Germline CDR1 is MNHEY and CDR2 is SMNVEV (reference sequence). V lost 3 bases and J 5 bases, leaving 8 bases between the germline ends. This CDR3 is built from 13 residues. The CDR3 sequence: CASSFSSDNEQFF. CDR3 sequence (DNA): TGTGCCAGCAGTTTTTCTAGTGACAATGAGCAGTTCTTC.

The chain recombines TRBV15 with TRBJ2-7; 10 bases are a match to TRBD1. The junction had 6 bases not matched to a gene; V was cut back by 9 bases and J by 1 base. The CDR3 length is 14 residues. CDR1 LNHNV and CDR2 YYDKDF come from the germline V gene (reference sequence). Here the CDR3 DNA reads TGTGCCACAAGCCGGGACAGGGGTTCCTACGAGCAGTACTTC. It translates to CATSRDRGSYEQYF.

The CDR3: CASSKTIGATNEKLFF. The DNA of the CDR3 is TGTGCCAGCAGCAAGACGATAGGGGCAACTAATGAAAAACTGTTTTTT. V is TRBV7-9 and J is TRBJ1-4; D might be TRBD1 (5 bases). From germline, CDR1 is SEHNR and CDR2 FQNEAQ (reference sequence). V was clipped by 5 bases and J by 0 bases, with 13 bases between them. The CDR3 loop spans 16 amino acids.

The chain couples TRBV19 to TRBJ2-2; 7 bases are a match to TRBD1. The CDR3 consists of 14 residues. Germline-derived CDR1 and CDR2 are LNHDA and SQIVND (reference sequence). The V and J ends lost 10 bases and 7 bases, in that order; junction bases with no gene match: 12. The CDR3, as DNA: TGTGCCACTAGGAGTAGGGGGCATATCGGGGAGCTGTTTTTT. Translated, it gives CATRSRGHIGELFF.

The chain combines TRBV10-3 with TRBJ2-7, with D unclear. The V gene lost 3 bases and the J gene lost 7 bases, with 10 bases spanning the gap. Germline loops: CDR1 ENHRY, CDR2 SYGVKD. There are 12 residues in the CDR3. The CDR3 here is CAISDLGEEQYF. CDR3 bases: TGTGCCATCAGTGACCTTGGGGAAGAGCAGTACTTC.

The V and J genes are TRBV14 and TRBJ2-2; TRBD1 aligns across 9 bases. This CDR3 comprises 16 residues. The germline CDR1 and CDR2 sequences are SGHDN and FVKESK. V gave up 4 bases and J gave up 0 bases; unmatched junction bases: 3. CDR3: CASSPWDRANTGELFF. DNA of the CDR3: TGTGCCAGCAGCCCGTGGGACAGGGCGAACACCGGGGAGCTGTTTTTT.

There are a few counts of this clone. The chain employs TRBV9 and TRBJ1-2; D is ambiguous. Germline loops: CDR1 SGDLS, CDR2 YYNGEE. V was clipped by 0 bases and J by 2 bases, with 8 bases between them. The CDR3 covers 14 residues. This chain's CDR3 is CASSVGLGNYGYTF. As DNA, the CDR3 is TGTGCCAGCAGCGTAGGATTAGGGAACTATGGCTACACCTTC.

The chain uses TRBV30 and TRBJ2-2; D possibly corresponds to TRBD2 (5 bases). Germline V gene sequence: CDR1 GTSNPN, CDR2 SVGIG (reference sequence). The CDR3 has 15 residues. V was pared by 5 bases and J by 5 bases, with 18 bases between. CDR3 sequence (DNA): TGTGCCTGGCGTTATTCTGGCTCGGGGACCGGGGAGCTGTTTTTT. Encoded protein: CAWRYSGSGTGELFF.